The rows below give T cell receptor beta chains drawn from one sample of a study of CD8+ T cells in alopecia areata. Data came from immunoSEQ multiplex PCR; TCRdb stores just in-frame clones and leaves some out. The sample consists of under 150,000 clones, 65% to 90% of them appearing once. The sequencing used CD8+ T cells sorted from blood, collected at week 4, from a patient treated with tofacitinib. The origin of the receptors is a human donor with alopecia areata. Each CDR3 is given with its conserved first and last residue. D genes are given only for firm matches. Rows may omit the clone size; those that give it use once, few, many or a size class.

TRBV9	TRBJ2-5	15	TRBD2	.	CASSPDGTGGETQYF	TGTGCCAGCAGCCCGGACGGCACGGGGGGAGAGACCCAGTACTTC
TRBV27	TRBJ2-5	15	.	once	CASSPVQGGQETQYF	TGTGCCAGCAGTCCCGTACAGGGGGGGCAAGAGACCCAGTACTTC
TRBV10-3	TRBJ2-5	16	TRBD2	.	CAISEPGTSGAETQYF	TGTGCCATCAGTGAGCCAGGGACTAGCGGTGCGGAGACCCAGTACTTC
TRBV10-3	TRBJ2-7	13	.	.	CAISESIGGEQYF	TGTGCCATCAGTGAGTCGATTGGGGGCGAGCAGTACTTC
TRBV6-5	TRBJ2-1	13	.	.	CASSFGTPGEQFF	TGTGCCAGCAGTTTCGGGACCCCTGGTGAGCAGTTCTTC
TRBV2	TRBJ2-7	14	TRBD2	.	CASSSNGGAYEQYF	TGTGCCAGCAGTTCGAACGGGGGGGCCTACGAGCAGTACTTC
TRBV10-2	TRBJ2-7	13	.	.	CASSEGRPYEQYF	TGCGCCAGCAGTGAAGGGCGACCCTACGAGCAGTACTTC
TRBV4-1	TRBJ2-7	14	TRBD2	.	CASSPARGVIEQYF	TGCGCCAGCAGCCCCGCTCGGGGGGTAATAGAGCAGTACTTC
TRBV27	TRBJ1-6	14	TRBD1	.	CASSLGQDNSPLHF	TGTGCCAGCAGTTTAGGACAGGATAATTCACCCCTCCACTTT
TRBV2	TRBJ2-5	13	.	.	CASQTSGVETQYF	TGTGCCAGCCAAACCTCCGGGGTGGAGACCCAGTACTTC
TRBV2	TRBJ1-2	15	.	.	CASSESGRDIYGYTF	TGTGCCAGCAGTGAATCAGGGAGAGACATCTATGGCTACACCTTC
TRBV5-1	TRBJ2-4	15	.	.	CASRIGTGIGNIQYF	TGCGCCAGCAGAATCGGAACAGGTATTGGAAACATTCAGTACTTC
TRBV5-6	TRBJ2-1	17	.	many	CASSLEVGDSAYNEQFF	TGTGCCAGCAGCTTGGAGGTGGGTGACTCGGCATACAATGAGCAGTTCTTC
TRBV7-9	TRBJ2-4	14	.	few	CASSLGGNVNIQYF	TGTGCCAGCAGCTTAGGTGGGAATGTAAACATTCAGTACTTC
TRBV2	TRBJ1-5	15	.	.	CASSDLDISNQPQHF	TGTGCCAGCAGTGACCTGGACATTTCTAATCAGCCCCAGCATTTT
TRBV30	TRBJ1-1	18	TRBD1	.	CAWSVGTGGPYLGTEAFF	TGTGCCTGGAGTGTAGGGACAGGGGGCCCATACCTTGGAACTGAAGCTTTCTTT
TRBV30	TRBJ2-7	13	.	.	CAWSEGSSYEQYF	TGTGCCTGGAGCGAGGGTTCCTCCTACGAGCAGTACTTC
TRBV19	TRBJ2-2	16	TRBD1	.	CASSMGDRANTGELFF	TGTGCCAGTAGTATGGGGGACAGAGCCAACACCGGGGAGCTGTTTTTT
TRBV4-1	TRBJ1-2	15	TRBD1	.	CASSQDMGQSWGYTF	TGCGCCAGCAGCCAAGATATGGGACAGTCTTGGGGCTACACCTTC
TRBV19	TRBJ1-1	13	.	.	CASSFGQNTEAFF	TGTGCCAGTAGTTTCGGACAGAACACTGAAGCTTTCTTT
TRBV7-2	TRBJ1-2	11	.	.	CASSSAPPVTF	TGTGCCAGCAGCTCCGCCCCCCCCGTGACCTTC
TRBV10-3	TRBJ2-5	13	.	.	CAISEPAGKTQYF	TGTGCCATCAGTGAGCCGGCGGGGAAGACCCAGTACTTC
TRBV6-5	TRBJ2-5	15	.	.	CASTPFGRNGETQYF	TGTGCCAGCACGCCCTTCGGACGAAATGGGGAGACCCAGTACTTC
TRBV10-3	TRBJ2-7	14	TRBD1	.	CAISESGTGYEQYF	TGTGCCATCAGTGAGTCCGGGACAGGGTACGAGCAGTACTTC
TRBV4-3	TRBJ1-2	13	.	once	CASSPWANYGYTF	TGCGCCAGCAGCCCTTGGGCTAACTATGGCTACACCTTC
TRBV18	TRBJ2-5	13	.	few	CASSPKSTVTQYF	TGTGCCAGCTCACCGAAATCTACTGTCACCCAGTACTTC
TRBV7-2	TRBJ2-3	17	TRBD2	.	CASSRWLAGGHPDTQYF	TGTGCCAGCAGCCGATGGCTAGCGGGGGGGCACCCAGATACGCAGTATTTT
TRBV2	TRBJ2-4	14	.	few	CASSESLAKNIQYF	TGTGCCAGCAGTGAGAGTCTCGCCAAAAACATTCAGTACTTC
TRBV23-1	TRBJ2-5	13	.	.	CASKGREFETQYF	TGCGCCAGCAAGGGCAGGGAGTTTGAGACCCAGTACTTC
TRBV4-1	TRBJ2-1	13	.	.	CASSLSGEWEQFF	TGCGCCAGCAGCCTATCAGGGGAGTGGGAGCAGTTCTTC
TRBV7-8	TRBJ2-3	14	.	.	CASRSSWTADTQYF	TGTGCCAGCAGGTCGTCCTGGACCGCAGATACGCAGTATTTT
TRBV4-3	TRBJ2-3	16	TRBD2	.	CASSQEASGVGDTQYF	TGCGCCAGCAGCCAAGAAGCCAGCGGGGTGGGGGATACGCAGTATTTT
TRBV7-2	TRBJ2-7	16	TRBD2	once	CASSLPAGALLYEQYF	TGTGCCAGCAGCCTCCCAGCGGGGGCCCTCCTTTACGAGCAGTACTTC
TRBV5-1	TRBJ2-7	14	.	.	CASSLGDGLYEQYF	TGCGCCAGCAGCTTGGGGGACGGACTCTACGAGCAGTACTTC
TRBV5-1	TRBJ2-7	18	.	.	CASSSPQNPTPVYDEQYF	TGCGCCAGCAGCTCCCCCCAGAACCCAACCCCGGTATATGACGAGCAGTACTTC
TRBV18	TRBJ2-7	12	TRBD2	.	CASSPGGGEQYF	TGTGCCAGCTCCCCGGGGGGAGGCGAGCAGTACTTC
TRBV2	TRBJ1-5	15	.	.	CASSGHRRLNQPQHF	TGTGCCAGCAGTGGGCACAGAAGACTCAATCAGCCCCAGCATTTT
TRBV2	TRBJ2-3	16	.	.	CASSLHSQGSTDTQYF	TGTGCCAGCAGCCTACACTCGCAGGGTAGCACAGATACGCAGTATTTT
TRBV5-4	TRBJ1-2	12	.	.	CASSPENYGYTF	TGTGCCAGCAGCCCGGAAAACTATGGCTACACCTTC
TRBV7-9	TRBJ2-7	15	TRBD1	.	CASSPGTGGYYEQYF	TGTGCCAGCAGCCCGGGGACAGGCGGGTACTACGAGCAGTACTTC
TRBV7-9	TRBJ2-5	16	.	.	CASSPLVDKGGETQYF	TGTGCCAGCAGCCCCCTGGTGGATAAGGGAGGAGAGACCCAGTACTTC